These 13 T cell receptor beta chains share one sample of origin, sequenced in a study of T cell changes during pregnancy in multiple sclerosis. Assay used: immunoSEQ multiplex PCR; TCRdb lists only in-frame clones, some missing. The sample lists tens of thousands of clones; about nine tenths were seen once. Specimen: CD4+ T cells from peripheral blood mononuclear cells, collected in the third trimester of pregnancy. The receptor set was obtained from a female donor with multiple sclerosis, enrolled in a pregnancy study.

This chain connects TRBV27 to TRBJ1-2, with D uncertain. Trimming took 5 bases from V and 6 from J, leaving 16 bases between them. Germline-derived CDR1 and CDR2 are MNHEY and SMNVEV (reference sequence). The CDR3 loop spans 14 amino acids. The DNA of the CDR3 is TGTGCCAGCAGTCAGAGTCCCCGGGTCGATGGCTACACCTTC. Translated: CASSQSPRVDGYTF.

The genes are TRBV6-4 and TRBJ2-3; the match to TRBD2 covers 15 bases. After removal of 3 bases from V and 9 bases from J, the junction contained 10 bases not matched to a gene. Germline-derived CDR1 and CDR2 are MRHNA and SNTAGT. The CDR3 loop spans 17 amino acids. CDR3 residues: CASSENGGTSGGQTQYF. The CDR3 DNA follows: TGTGCCAGCAGTGAAAACGGTGGGACTAGCGGGGGGCAGACGCAGTATTTT.

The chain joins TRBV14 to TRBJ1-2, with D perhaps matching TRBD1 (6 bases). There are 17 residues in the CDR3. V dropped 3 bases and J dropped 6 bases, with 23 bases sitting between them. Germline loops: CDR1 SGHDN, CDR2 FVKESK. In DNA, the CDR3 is TGTGCCAGCAGCCATCTAGCCGGGACAAATAACCCCCATGGCTACACCTTC. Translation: CASSHLAGTNNPHGYTF.

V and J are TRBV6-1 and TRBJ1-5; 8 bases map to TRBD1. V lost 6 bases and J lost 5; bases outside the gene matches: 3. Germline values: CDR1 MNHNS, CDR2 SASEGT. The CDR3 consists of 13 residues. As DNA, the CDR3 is TGTGCCAGCAGAGAGACAGGGGATCAGCCCCAGCATTTT. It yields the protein CASRETGDQPQHF.

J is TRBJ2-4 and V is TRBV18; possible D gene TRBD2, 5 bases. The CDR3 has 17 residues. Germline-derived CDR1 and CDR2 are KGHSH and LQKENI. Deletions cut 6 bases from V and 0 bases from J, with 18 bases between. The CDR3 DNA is TGTGCCAGCTCCCCTGGACTGACGATAATAGCCAAAAACATTCAGTACTTC. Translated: CASSPGLTIIAKNIQYF.

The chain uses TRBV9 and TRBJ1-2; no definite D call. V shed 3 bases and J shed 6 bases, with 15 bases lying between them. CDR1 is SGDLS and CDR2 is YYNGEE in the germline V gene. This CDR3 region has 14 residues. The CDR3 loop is CASSADAPADGYTF. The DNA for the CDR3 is TGTGCCAGCAGCGCAGACGCCCCCGCGGATGGCTACACCTTC. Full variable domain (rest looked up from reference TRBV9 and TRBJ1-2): DSGVTQTPKHLITATGQRVTLRCSPRSGDLSVYWYQQSLDQGLQFLIQYYNGEERAKGNILERFSAQQFPDLHSELNLSSLELGDSALYFCASSADAPADGYTFGSGTRLTVV.

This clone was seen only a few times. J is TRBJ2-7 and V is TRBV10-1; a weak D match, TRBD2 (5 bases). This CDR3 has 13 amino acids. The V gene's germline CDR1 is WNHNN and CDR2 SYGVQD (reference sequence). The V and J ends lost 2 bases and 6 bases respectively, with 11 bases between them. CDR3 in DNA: TGCGCCAGCAGTGAGAGCGGACCCAGCGAGCAGTACTTC. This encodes CASSESGPSEQYF.

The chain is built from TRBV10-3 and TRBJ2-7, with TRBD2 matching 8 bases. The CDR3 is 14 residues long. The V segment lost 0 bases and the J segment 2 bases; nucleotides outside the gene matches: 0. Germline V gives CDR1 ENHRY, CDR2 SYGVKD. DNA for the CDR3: TGTGCCATCAGTGAGTCTAGCGGGGCCTACGAGCAGTACTTC. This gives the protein CAISESSGAYEQYF.

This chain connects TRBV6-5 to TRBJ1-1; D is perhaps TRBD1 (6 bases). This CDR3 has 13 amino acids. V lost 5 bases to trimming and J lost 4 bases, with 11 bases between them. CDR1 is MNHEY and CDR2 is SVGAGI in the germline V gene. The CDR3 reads CASSRKQGTEAFF. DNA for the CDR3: TGTGCCAGCAGTCGAAAACAGGGCACTGAAGCTTTCTTT.

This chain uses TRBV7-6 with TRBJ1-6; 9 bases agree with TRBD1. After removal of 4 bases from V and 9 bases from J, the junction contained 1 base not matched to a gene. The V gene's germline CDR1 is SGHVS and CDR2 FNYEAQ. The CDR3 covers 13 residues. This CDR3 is CASSSDRGSPLHF. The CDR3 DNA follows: TGTGCCAGCAGCTCGGACAGGGGTTCACCCCTCCACTTT.

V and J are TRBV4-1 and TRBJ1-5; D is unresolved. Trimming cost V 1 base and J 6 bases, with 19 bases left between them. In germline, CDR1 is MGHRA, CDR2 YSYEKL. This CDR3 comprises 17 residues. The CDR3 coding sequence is TGCGCCAGCAGCCAAGGAATCGCCGGGGTTGGCGGTCAGCCCCAGCATTTT. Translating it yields CASSQGIAGVGGQPQHF.

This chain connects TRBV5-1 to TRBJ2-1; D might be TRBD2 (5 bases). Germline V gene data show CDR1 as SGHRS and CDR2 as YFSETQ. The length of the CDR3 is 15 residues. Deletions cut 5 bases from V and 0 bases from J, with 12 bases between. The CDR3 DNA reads TGCGCCAGCAGACTCGGGGTGGTCTCCTACAATGAGCAGTTCTTC. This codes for CASRLGVVSYNEQFF.

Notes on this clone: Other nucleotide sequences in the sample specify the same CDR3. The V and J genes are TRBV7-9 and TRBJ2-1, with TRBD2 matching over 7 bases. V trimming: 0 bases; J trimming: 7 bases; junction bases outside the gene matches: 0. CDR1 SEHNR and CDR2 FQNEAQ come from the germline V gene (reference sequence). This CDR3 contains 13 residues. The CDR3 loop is CASSLAGGNEQFF. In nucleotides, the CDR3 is TGTGCCAGCAGCTTAGCGGGAGGGAATGAGCAGTTCTTC. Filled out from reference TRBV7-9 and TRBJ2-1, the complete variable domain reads DTGVSQNPRHKITKRGQNVTFRCDPISEHNRLYWYRQTLGQGPEFLTYFQNEAQLEKSRLLSDRFSAERPKGSFSTLEIQRTEQGDSAMYLCASSLAGGNEQFFGPGTRLTVL.